This T cell receptor (beta chain) is drawn from a study of T-cell reconstitution after alpha-beta-depleted transplantation in children. Per the germline V gene, CDR1 is SGHRS and CDR2 is YFSETQ. V was cut by 4 bases and J by 7 bases, with 12 bases left in between. CDR3 length: 12 amino acids. Study conclusions and caveats: At day 60, the high TCRbeta diversity found in some patients originated from recipient T cells and thymic progenitors that had survived. One year after transplant, T-cell counts and diversity came mostly from newly produced T cells.

Preparing the TCRbeta library involved the use of unique molecular identifiers. TCRdb reanalysed the PCR reads using MiXCR and keeps one entry per CDR3 protein. The sample holds hundreds of thousands of distinct CDR3 sequences, 10% to 15% seen once. A few counts support this clonotype. The antigen is unknown. The clonotype was recovered from a girl aged 2 to 9 with congenital amegakaryocytic thrombocytopenia, due to receive a stem cell transplant. The source was PBMCs, collected before TCRalphabeta/CD19-depleted stem cell transplant. V usage is TRBV5-1 and J usage is TRBJ2-7; no clear D. The CDR3 region has the DNA TGCGCCAGCAGCCCTGCCGGAGAAGAGCAGTACTTC. Translation: CASSPAGEEQYF.